The TCR beta chain under discussion was sequenced for a study of regulatory T cells in long-lasting Graves disease. Across the study: By definition, persistent Graves' disease involved antithyroid drugs for over 5 years alongside positive TSH receptor antibodies.

A note on this clonotype: Antigen: not known.

Arm-PCR of CDR3 regions and iRepertoire HTBI primers were used to build TCR beta libraries. MiXCR, run by TCRdb on the multiplex PCR reads, gives a single entry per CDR3 protein. The sample holds around 500,000 distinct CDR3 sequences; around 20% are singletons and the top ten take about 7.8%. Study results and caveats: Sampling was limited to peripheral blood rather than thyroid tissue.

Stated time point: persistent/refractory GD, antithyroid drugs over 5 years with positive TRAb. PBMC-extracted RNA yielded the TCR library. Germline loops: CDR1 SNHLY, CDR2 FYNNEI. The CDR3 extends over 13 amino acids. J lost 7 bases, V lost 8 bases, and 5 bases had no gene match. This clonotype originated in a female donor with Graves disease. Sequenced material: peripheral blood mononuclear cells (PBMCs), taken when the disease was refractory, from a patient treated with antithyroid drugs. This chain uses TRBV2 with TRBJ1-5, with 10 bases that match TRBD1. As DNA, the CDR3 is TGTGCCAGCGGGACAGGGGATCAGCAGCCCCAGCATTTT. Translated, it gives CASGTGDQQPQHF.